Below, 12 T cell receptor beta chains from the same sample are listed, as sequenced in a study of identical twins. A single record per CDR3 protein comes from TCRdb applying MiXCR to the 5' RACE reads. The table includes 450,000 or so distinct CDR3 sequences, 24% detected once. These data also formed part of another study, on T cells expressing NK-cell markers.

The sample comprised CD4+ T cells sorted from blood. Receptor source: a woman aged 18-35 years in good health.

The chain has TRBV12-3 or TRBV12-4 and TRBJ2-1; TRBD2 is a possible D gene (7 bases). The CDR3 has 16 residues. V was trimmed by 7 bases and J by 6 bases, leaving 22 bases between them. CDR3 sequence: CASTRGGGPTINEQFF. The CDR3 DNA is TGTGCCAGCACCAGAGGGGGGGGACCGACCATCAATGAGCAGTTCTTC.

The CDR3 loop is CASKSLAGGSAISGELFF. The CDR3 DNA follows: TGTGCCAGCAAGTCACTAGCGGGAGGCTCGGCGATATCCGGGGAGCTGTTTTTT. The chain combines TRBV2 with TRBJ2-2; 12 nucleotides line up with TRBD2. V shed 7 bases, J shed 6 bases, and the junction held 15 bases outside the gene matches. This CDR3 contains 18 residues. Looked up from germline, CDR1 is SNHLY and CDR2 is FYNNEI.

The rearrangement links TRBV7-2 to TRBJ2-3; tentatively, D is TRBD2 (5 bases). The ends were cut back, 1 base at V and 2 bases at J, with 16 bases in the middle. CDR3 length: 17 amino acids. Per germline, CDR1 SGHTA and CDR2 FQGNSA. CDR3 region: CASSLVVVGVYTDTQYF. CDR3 DNA: TGTGCCAGCAGCTTAGTCGTCGTCGGGGTATACACAGATACGCAGTATTTT. The whole variable domain, filled in from reference TRBV7-2 and TRBJ2-3, reads GAGVSQSPSNKVTEKGKDVELRCDPISGHTALYWYRQSLGQGLEFLIYFQGNSAPDKSGLPSDRFSAERTGGSVSTLTIQRTQQEDSAVYLCASSLVVVGVYTDTQYFGPGTRLTVL.

As to this clonotype: One end of the junction fails to match germline, which may point to a read error. CDR3: CATSSKSTGGLSYEQYF. In DNA form, the CDR3 reads TGTGCCACCAGCTCCAAATCCACGGGAGGCCTCTCCTACGAGCAGTACTTC. V gene TRBV7-9 combines with J gene TRBJ2-7; 7 positions agree with TRBD2. Germline lookup yields CDR1 SEHNR and CDR2 FQNEAQ (reference sequence). This CDR3 contains 17 residues.

This clonotype has just a few counts. The chain links TRBV10-3 to TRBJ2-2, with 9 bases aligning to TRBD2. Looked up from germline, CDR1 is ENHRY and CDR2 is SYGVKD. CDR3 size: 15 residues. The trim removed 3 bases at V and 5 bases at J, leaving 4 bases unmatched. CDR3 nucleotides: TGTGCCATCAGTGATGGACTAGCGAGGACCGGGGAGCTGTTTTTT. Protein: CAISDGLARTGELFF.

This clonotype was counted a few times. V usage is TRBV3-1 and J usage is TRBJ2-3; 9 bases match TRBD2. Per germline, CDR1 LGHDT and CDR2 YNNKEL (reference sequence). Trimming took 5 bases from V and 3 from J; bases not matched to a gene: 12. The CDR3 spans 17 residues. CDR3 bases: TGTGCCAGCAGCGCCACATCTAGCGGGGAACGAACAGATACGCAGTATTTT. The encoded protein is CASSATSSGERTDTQYF.

V usage is TRBV6-1 and J usage is TRBJ2-5, with TRBD1 as a possible D gene (5 bases). V lost 7 bases to trimming and J lost 5 bases, with 17 bases between them. This CDR3 spans 14 amino acids. Germline-derived CDR1 and CDR2 are MNHNS and SASEGT. In nucleotides, the CDR3 is TGTGCCAGCACCCGCAGTGGGGCCGTGGAGACCCAGTACTTC. Its translation is CASTRSGAVETQYF.

V is TRBV12-3 or TRBV12-4 and J is TRBJ2-1; 8 bases line up with TRBD1. Unmatched junction bases numbered 10, after V lost 3 bases and J lost 0 bases. This CDR3 region has 18 residues. CDR3 residues: CASSFRAGGLGSYNEQFF. In DNA form, the CDR3 reads TGTGCCAGCAGTTTTAGGGCAGGGGGCTTGGGCTCCTACAATGAGCAGTTCTTC.

This clonotype was seen a few times. CDR3 region: CASSSIGLTNTGELFF. The CDR3 nucleotides read TGTGCCAGCAGCTCGATCGGTCTCACGAACACCGGGGAGCTGTTTTTT. The chain links TRBV7-2 to TRBJ2-2; no clear D gene. Deletions cut 4 bases from V and 0 bases from J, with 12 bases between. The V gene's germline CDR1 is SGHTA and CDR2 FQGNSA. This CDR3 spans 16 amino acids.

This clonotype appeared a few times. V and J are TRBV7-9 and TRBJ2-3, with D possibly called TRBD1 or TRBD2 (5 bases each). V was clipped by 1 base and J by 4 bases, with 12 bases between them. Germline V gene lookup returns CDR1 SEHNR and CDR2 FQNEAQ (reference sequence). This CDR3 is built from 15 residues. This CDR3 reads CASSLDGTRSDTQYF. CDR3 nucleotides: TGTGCCAGCAGCTTAGACGGGACGAGGTCAGATACGCAGTATTTT.

This clonotype was seen only a few times. The chain is built from TRBV12-3 or TRBV12-4 and TRBJ2-1; TRBD2 matches 12 bases. The V segment lost 5 bases and the J segment 6 bases; nucleotides outside the gene matches: 8. CDR3 size: 16 residues. The CDR3 DNA reads TGTGCCAGCAGTCCATGGACTAGCGGGGTTGGCAATGAGCAGTTCTTC. Protein: CASSPWTSGVGNEQFF.

This clonotype was detected only a few times. The CDR3 region is CSAVGGPGVAQYF. CDR3 DNA: TGCAGTGCTGTCGGGGGTCCTGGAGTTGCGCAGTATTTT. The genes are TRBV20-1 and TRBJ2-3; D may be TRBD2 (6 bases). Trimming removed 5 bases at V and 10 bases at J, with 19 bases between. CDR3 length equals 13 residues. The V gene's germline CDR1 is DFQATT and CDR2 SNEGSKA (reference sequence).